These 29 T cell receptor beta chains originate from one sample sequenced in a study of CD8 T cells in Susac syndrome. Reverse transcription of about 0.45 to 1 ug RNA used random hexamers. TCRdb re-called the immunoSEQ multiplex PCR reads through MiXCR, storing one row per CDR3 protein. The sample yields approximately 270,000 distinct CDR3 sequences, over 85% seen once. Sequencing was carried out using CD4+ T cells from PBMCs. Source of these receptors: a human donor with multiple sclerosis.

The chain links TRBV5-1 to TRBJ2-3, with D possibly being TRBD1 (6 bases). Germline CDR1 reads SGHRS; CDR2 reads YFSETQ. With 0 bases removed from V and 4 bases from J, the gap between germline ends came to 15 bases. The CDR3 is 16 residues long. The chain's CDR3 is CASSLDRVRSADTQYF. The CDR3 DNA follows: TGCGCCAGCAGCTTGGACAGGGTGCGTTCAGCAGATACGCAGTATTTT.

The chain is built from TRBV18 and TRBJ1-1; 8 nucleotides line up with TRBD1. This CDR3 is built from 15 residues. V was clipped by 1 base and J by 8 bases; unmatched bases: 9. Germline V lookup: CDR1 KGHSH, CDR2 LQKENI. The CDR3 reads CASSPRDRRAGEAFF. In nucleotides, the CDR3 is TGTGCCAGCTCACCACGGGACAGGCGGGCCGGCGAAGCTTTCTTT.

This chain uses TRBV12-3 or TRBV12-4 with TRBJ2-7; no firm D call. The germline V and J ends were trimmed by 3 bases and 6 bases, with 9 bases remaining between them. The CDR3 totals 12 residues. Written as DNA, the CDR3 is TGTGCCAGCAGTTTTCGACGTGGCGAGCAGTACTTC. Its protein product is CASSFRRGEQYF.

This rearrangement joins TRBV28 to TRBJ1-5, with no clear D. V was shortened by 7 bases and J by 6 bases, with 16 bases between the two germline ends. The CDR3 runs 14 residues. In germline, CDR1 is MDHEN, CDR2 SYDVKM. CDR3 region: CASIPGSGGQPQHF. The CDR3 coding sequence is TGTGCCAGCATCCCCGGGAGTGGCGGTCAGCCCCAGCATTTT.

The chain carries TRBV20-1 and TRBJ1-2; D might be TRBD1 (5 bases). Trimming shortened V by 5 bases and J by 7 bases, and 20 bases separated the two germline ends. The CDR3 covers 14 residues. Looked up from germline, CDR1 is DFQATT and CDR2 is SNEGSKA (reference sequence). The CDR3 DNA is TGCAGTGCTCGGGTCGGGGAGGGGTTGGGTGGCTACACCTTC. Translating it yields CSARVGEGLGGYTF.

CDR3 region: CSVRGTGLNQPQHF. The CDR3 bases are TGCAGCGTGAGGGGGACAGGCCTCAATCAGCCCCAGCATTTT. The gene calls are TRBV29-1 and TRBJ1-5; 8 bases agree with TRBD1. Germline V gives CDR1 SQVTM, CDR2 ANQGSEA. The CDR3 consists of 14 residues. Unmatched junction bases numbered 7, after V lost 6 bases and J lost 3 bases.

The J gene is TRBJ2-7, the V gene TRBV20-1, with 13 bases that match TRBD2. Germline CDR1 DFQATT, CDR2 SNEGSKA (reference sequence). This CDR3 is built from 17 residues. Losses at the gene ends were 4 bases for V and 0 bases for J; bases not matched to a gene: 9. The CDR3 nucleotides are TGCAGTGCTAACCCGGGACTAGCGGGGTCCCTCTCCTACGAGCAGTACTTC. As protein: CSANPGLAGSLSYEQYF.

The V gene is TRBV4-1, the J gene TRBJ2-5, with TRBD1 matching 10 bases. The CDR3 contains 16 residues. Germline CDR1 is MGHRA and CDR2 is YSYEKL. Trimming took 2 bases from V and 4 from J; bases not matched to a gene: 7. The CDR3 DNA follows: TGCGCCAGCAGCCAATCCGGGACAGGGGTGGGAGAGACCCAGTACTTC. It yields the protein CASSQSGTGVGETQYF.

This clonotype appeared a single time. The chain employs TRBV6-2 or TRBV6-3 and TRBJ2-7; no reliable D call. Germline CDR1 reads MNHEY; CDR2 reads SVGEGT. The ends were cut back, 6 bases at V and 2 bases at J, with 20 bases in the middle. The CDR3 is made up of 16 amino acids. CDR3 residues: CASRSPGSNAPYEQYF. CDR3 DNA: TGTGCCAGCAGATCCCCCGGCAGTAATGCCCCCTACGAGCAGTACTTC.

The gene calls are TRBV9 and TRBJ2-1; D uncertain. Per germline, CDR1 SGDLS and CDR2 YYNGEE. The CDR3 is made up of 12 amino acids. Trimming pared 4 bases from V and 6 bases from J, leaving 8 bases between. The CDR3 region has the DNA TGTGCCAGCAGCCATGAGCCCAATGAGCAGTTCTTC. The encoded protein is CASSHEPNEQFF. Looking up the rest from reference TRBV9 and TRBJ2-1 gives the full variable domain: DSGVTQTPKHLITATGQRVTLRCSPRSGDLSVYWYQQSLDQGLQFLIQYYNGEERAKGNILERFSAQQFPDLHSELNLSSLELGDSALYFCASSHEPNEQFFGPGTRLTVL.

The genes are TRBV5-4 and TRBJ2-7, with unresolved D. V lost 0 bases, J lost 6 bases, and 10 bases lay in between. The CDR3 sequence is 13 residues long. CDR1 SGHNT and CDR2 YYREEE come from the germline V gene (reference sequence). In DNA, the CDR3 is TGTGCCAGCAGCTTGGCTGGAAATGGCGAGCAGTACTTC. It is translated as CASSLAGNGEQYF.

The gene calls are TRBV11-2 and TRBJ2-1; D is perhaps TRBD1 (6 bases). The CDR3 contains 14 residues. Trimming left V 1 base short and J 3 bases short, with 7 bases between. CDR1 and CDR2 from the germline V gene are SGHAT and FQNNGV. Here the CDR3 DNA reads TGTGCCAGCAGCTTAGGGGGGCTCTACAATGAGCAGTTCTTC. This codes for CASSLGGLYNEQFF.

The sample holds one count of this clonotype. The gene calls are TRBV5-1 and TRBJ2-2; the match to TRBD1 covers 7 bases. The CDR3 spans 15 residues. V gave up 7 bases and J gave up 3 bases; unmatched junction bases: 9. CDR1 and CDR2 (germline): SGHRS, YFSETQ. The CDR3 here is CASRPRQGDTGELFF. For the CDR3, the DNA is TGCGCCAGCCGTCCCAGACAGGGCGACACCGGGGAGCTGTTTTTT.

CDR3 coding DNA: TGTGCCAGCAGCGTAGCGGCGGGCCGCAGCACAGATACGCAGTATTTT. Its protein product is CASSVAAGRSTDTQYF. The V gene is TRBV9, the J gene TRBJ2-3; D perhaps matches TRBD2 (5 bases). From germline, CDR1 is SGDLS and CDR2 YYNGEE. The CDR3 covers 16 residues. V lost 0 bases and J lost 0, with 11 bases in between.

The CDR3 DNA sequence: TGTGCCAGCAGCCCGACATCAACTAATGAAAAACTGTTTTTT. Protein: CASSPTSTNEKLFF. J is TRBJ1-4 and V is TRBV25-1; D is unresolved. CDR1 is MGHDK and CDR2 is SYGVNS in the germline V gene. The CDR3 loop spans 14 amino acids. Trimming cost V 6 bases and J 0 bases, with 8 bases left between them.

V gene TRBV20-1 combines with J gene TRBJ1-2; 8 nucleotides line up with TRBD1. The CDR3 spans 14 residues. Germline loops: CDR1 DFQATT, CDR2 SNEGSKA (reference sequence). The V and J ends lost 6 bases and 4 bases, in that order; junction bases with no gene match: 10. CDR3 sequence: CSAQAGGWGYGYTF. The CDR3 DNA follows: TGCAGTGCCCAAGCAGGGGGCTGGGGCTATGGCTACACCTTC.

J is TRBJ2-7 and V is TRBV20-1; D ambiguous. The CDR3 has 11 residues. V shed 3 bases and J shed 4 bases, with 7 bases lying between them. Germline V CDR1 and CDR2: DFQATT, SNEGSKA (reference sequence). This chain's CDR3 is CSARFIYEQYF. CDR3 nucleotides: TGCAGTGCTAGGTTCATTTACGAGCAGTACTTC.

The rearrangement links TRBV25-1 to TRBJ2-3; a weak D match, TRBD2 (6 bases). The V end lost 4 bases, the J end lost 2 bases, and 13 bases lay between the germline ends. Germline V gene sequence: CDR1 MGHDK, CDR2 SYGVNS. The CDR3 consists of 15 residues. This chain's CDR3 is CASSASGGYTDTQYF. In DNA form, the CDR3 reads TGTGCCAGCAGTGCATCCGGGGGATACACAGATACGCAGTATTTT.

The chain recombines TRBV5-4 with TRBJ1-2; no definite D call. The CDR3 covers 14 residues. V was cut by 1 base and J by 4 bases, with 11 bases left in between. Per the germline V gene, CDR1 is SGHNT and CDR2 is YYREEE (reference sequence). As DNA, the CDR3 is TGTGCCAGCAGCTTGTTAGGTTTGGCCTATGGCTACACCTTC. Translation: CASSLLGLAYGYTF.

This clonotype was seen only once. The chain recombines TRBV23-1 with TRBJ2-5, with 10 bases matching TRBD2. TRBV23-1 qualifies as an ORF whose function is uncertain. V shed 0 bases and J 5 bases; nucleotides not matched to a gene: 15. CDR3 size: 19 residues. The chain's CDR3 is CASSQSGHCRLAGEETQYF. The CDR3 DNA is TGCGCCAGCAGTCAATCGGGGCACTGTAGGCTAGCGGGGGAGGAGACCCAGTACTTC.

The chain couples TRBV3-1 to TRBJ1-1; a weak D match, TRBD1 (5 bases). Trimming removed 4 bases at V and 4 bases at J, with 13 bases between. CDR1 is LGHDT, CDR2 YNNKEL, per germline (reference sequence). This CDR3 has 14 residues. The CDR3 loop is CASSPSHGGTEAFF. In nucleotides, the CDR3 is TGTGCCAGCAGCCCATCCCACGGGGGCACTGAAGCTTTCTTT.

The table lists this clonotype with a count of one. V usage is TRBV4-1 and J usage is TRBJ1-1; TRBD1 is a possible D gene (6 bases). The CDR3 has 13 amino acids. Germline V gene sequence: CDR1 MGHRA, CDR2 YSYEKL. The V gene lost 3 bases and the J gene lost 7 bases, with 12 bases spanning the gap. CDR3 in amino acids: CASSQGQHLEAFF. The CDR3 coding sequence is TGCGCCAGCAGCCAGGGACAACACCTTGAAGCTTTCTTT.

This chain links TRBV5-1 with TRBJ2-2; 8 positions agree with TRBD2. The germline CDR1 and CDR2 sequences are SGHRS and YFSETQ. The trim removed 4 bases at V and 6 bases at J, leaving 8 bases unmatched. This CDR3 is 15 amino acids long. The CDR3 here is CASSPRNGRAGELFF. CDR3 DNA: TGCGCCAGCAGCCCTCGAAACGGGAGGGCCGGGGAGCTGTTTTTT.

J is TRBJ1-2 and V is TRBV6-5; D perhaps matches TRBD1 (5 bases). This CDR3 has 15 amino acids. Germline CDR1 reads MNHEY; CDR2 reads SVGAGI. Trimming took 6 bases from V and 8 from J, leaving 22 bases between them. In DNA, the CDR3 is TGTGCCAGCAGCACTTTAATTGCAGGGACTAGCGGCTACACCTTC. Its translation: CASSTLIAGTSGYTF.

V is TRBV5-1 and J is TRBJ2-5; 7 positions agree with TRBD1. V gave up 4 bases and J gave up 5 bases; unmatched junction bases: 8. Germline V gene lookup returns CDR1 SGHRS and CDR2 YFSETQ. The CDR3 totals 14 residues. The CDR3, as DNA: TGCGCCAGCAGCCAGACAGGGCGAGTCGAGACCCAGTACTTC. Translated: CASSQTGRVETQYF.

The V call is TRBV6-6, the J call TRBJ1-2; 7 nucleotides line up with TRBD1. The trim removed 6 bases at V and 3 bases at J, leaving 7 bases unmatched. The CDR3 is made up of 14 amino acids. Germline V lookup: CDR1 MNHNY, CDR2 SVGAGI (reference sequence). In DNA form, the CDR3 reads TGTGCCAGCAGCAGCCGACAGGGAGACTATGGCTACACCTTC. It specifies CASSSRQGDYGYTF.

This chain connects TRBV24-1 to TRBJ1-5; the match to TRBD1 covers 8 bases. The germline V gene has CDR1 KGHDR and CDR2 SFDVKD. This CDR3 spans 14 amino acids. V gave up 3 bases and J gave up 7 bases; unmatched junction bases: 4. CDR3: CATSDPTGAQPQHF. DNA of the CDR3: TGTGCCACCAGTGATCCGACAGGGGCCCAGCCCCAGCATTTT.

The genes are TRBV7-3 and TRBJ1-2, with TRBD1 matching 7 bases. This CDR3 has 17 amino acids. Germline CDR1 SGHTA, CDR2 FQGTGA. The junction had 12 bases not matched to a gene; V was cut back by 4 bases and J by 1 base. The CDR3: CASSSFIPGQINYGYTF. DNA for the CDR3: TGTGCCAGCAGCTCCTTTATACCGGGACAGATTAACTATGGCTACACCTTC. Drawing the rest from reference TRBV7-3 and TRBJ1-2, the complete variable domain is GAGVSQTPSNKVTEKGKYVELRCDPISGHTALYWYRQSLGQGPEFLIYFQGTGAADDSGLPNDRFFAVRPEGSVSTLKIQRTERGDSAVYLCASSSFIPGQINYGYTFGSGTRLTVV.

This clonotype was observed a single time. The rearrangement uses TRBV25-1 and TRBJ1-6, with 9 bases aligning to TRBD1. The CDR3 runs to 14 residues. V was clipped by 7 bases and J by 9 bases; unmatched bases: 7. The germline gives CDR1 MGHDK, CDR2 SYGVNS. CDR3 in amino acids: CASTPGQGSSPLHF. CDR3 nucleotides: TGTGCCAGCACCCCGGGACAGGGAAGTTCACCCCTCCACTTT. Supplemented by reference TRBV25-1 and TRBJ1-6, the full variable domain reads EADIYQTPRYLVIGTGKKITLECSQTMGHDKMYWYQQDPGMELHLIHYSYGVNSTEKGDLSSESTVSRIRTEHFPLTLESARPSHTSQYLCASTPGQGSSPLHFGNGTRLTVT.